What follows are 22 T cell receptor beta chains derived from one specimen sequenced in a study of cytomegalovirus exposure and HLA in healthy donors. A multiplex PCR was run with 60 Vbeta primers and 13 Jbeta primers. Clones were read by immunoSEQ multiplex PCR, and TCRdb kept only the in-frame ones, dropping some. Here the sample spans about 180,000 clones, roughly 87% being singletons. The sequencing input was PBMCs. The source of these receptors is a middle-aged man in good health and CMV-seronegative.

The chain has TRBV21-1 and TRBJ2-7; the table's D call TRBD2 went unverified against the DNA. TRBV21-1 is annotated as a pseudogene. The CDR3 extends over 14 amino acids. CDR3 nucleotides: TGTGCCAGCAGCTCCCAGGGAGGGGTTCTCGAGCAGTACTTC. This gives the protein CASSSQGGVLEQYF.

The rearrangement links TRBV7-8 to TRBJ1-1; D possibly corresponds to TRBD1 (6 bases). The CDR3 spans 14 residues. V lost 4 bases and J 1 base, leaving 10 bases between the germline ends. Germline V lookup: CDR1 SGHVS, CDR2 FQNEAQ. CDR3 bases: TGTGCCAGCAGCTCCGGGACATCGAACACTGAAGCTTTCTTT. Its protein is CASSSGTSNTEAFF.

This rearrangement joins TRBV6-5 to TRBJ1-4; 10 nucleotides agree with TRBD1. Per the germline V gene, CDR1 is MNHEY and CDR2 is SVGAGI. The trim removed 4 bases at V and 7 bases at J, leaving 6 bases unmatched. The CDR3 length is 15 residues. DNA of the CDR3: TGTGCCAGCAGTTCCCCGGACAGGGGGTCTGAAAAACTGTTTTTT. This encodes CASSSPDRGSEKLFF.

This chain connects TRBV19 to TRBJ2-2; 7 bases map to TRBD1. The V gene's germline CDR1 is LNHDA and CDR2 SQIVND (reference sequence). The CDR3 contains 16 residues. Trimming at V came to 6 bases and at J to 0 bases, leaving 7 bases not matched to a gene. CDR3 region: CASRSRGTANTGELFF. For the CDR3, the DNA is TGTGCCAGTAGGAGCAGGGGGACGGCGAACACCGGGGAGCTGTTTTTT.

The chain links TRBV5-4 to TRBJ1-2; TRBD1 matches 10 bases. The V gene's germline CDR1 is SGHNT and CDR2 YYREEE (reference sequence). V lost 0 bases, J lost 4 bases, and 12 bases stayed unmatched. The CDR3 is 18 amino acids. In nucleotides, the CDR3 is TGTGCCAGCAGCTTGGCCGCGGGTGGGGACAGGGGTGGCTATGGCTACACCTTC. Encoded protein: CASSLAAGGDRGGYGYTF.

In this sample, this clone turned up once. The chain recombines TRBV7-9 with TRBJ2-7, with 8 nucleotides matching TRBD1. V lost 0 bases to trimming and J lost 4 bases; unmatched junction nucleotides: 5. The germline V gene has CDR1 SEHNR and CDR2 FQNEAQ (reference sequence). The CDR3 is 15 amino acids. This CDR3 is CASSLALTGGYEQYF. The CDR3 DNA reads TGTGCCAGCAGCTTAGCGTTAACAGGGGGGTACGAGCAGTACTTC.

The J gene is TRBJ1-6, the V gene TRBV19; no clear D gene. The germline V and J ends were trimmed by 0 bases and 7 bases, with 10 bases remaining between them. In germline, CDR1 is LNHDA, CDR2 SQIVND (reference sequence). This CDR3 comprises 15 residues. CDR3 in amino acids: CASSIDTGGNSPLHF. The CDR3 bases are TGTGCCAGTAGTATAGATACGGGAGGAAATTCACCCCTCCACTTT.

The rearrangement joins TRBV7-2 to TRBJ2-7; a weak D match, TRBD2 (5 bases). V shed 7 bases and J shed 5 bases, with 18 bases lying between them. CDR1 SGHTA and CDR2 FQGNSA come from the germline V gene. This CDR3 has 14 residues. Written as DNA, the CDR3 is TGTGCCAGCAACCCTCTCGGGGTCGGGGACGAGCAGTACTTC. It encodes CASNPLGVGDEQYF.

The rearrangement links TRBV18 to TRBJ2-2; TRBD1 matches at 7 bases. The CDR3 runs to 16 residues. CDR1 KGHSH and CDR2 LQKENI come from the germline V gene. Trimming removed 0 bases from V and 0 bases from J; junction bases left unmatched: 1. This CDR3 reads CASSPPGTANTGELFF. As DNA, the CDR3 is TGTGCCAGCTCACCACCGGGGACAGCGAACACCGGGGAGCTGTTTTTT. Drawing the rest from reference TRBV18 and TRBJ2-2, the complete variable domain is NAGVMQNPRHLVRRRGQEARLRCSPMKGHSHVYWYRQLPEEGLKFMVYLQKENIIDESGMPKERFSAEFPKEGPSILRIQQVVRGDSAAYFCASSPPGTANTGELFFGEGSRLTVL.

The J gene is TRBJ1-2, the V gene TRBV4-3; 9 bases fit TRBD1. Germline V gene lookup returns CDR1 LGHNA and CDR2 YSLEER. This CDR3 comprises 17 residues. Trimming cost V 0 bases and J 2 bases; bases outside gene matches: 7. The CDR3 loop reads CASSQDLGTGTNYGYTF. The DNA for the CDR3 is TGCGCCAGCAGCCAAGATCTAGGGACAGGGACCAACTATGGCTACACCTTC.

This chain uses TRBV11-2 with TRBJ2-3, with TRBD2 as a possible D gene (5 bases). The CDR3 has 14 amino acids. Trimming took 1 base from V and 2 from J, leaving 7 bases between them. Looked up from germline, CDR1 is SGHAT and CDR2 is FQNNGV. CDR3 sequence (DNA): TGTGCCAGCAGCTTAGCTAGCCTCACAGATACGCAGTATTTT. Its translation: CASSLASLTDTQYF.

The rearrangement uses TRBV6-5 and TRBJ1-2, with D possibly TRBD1 on 6 matching bases. The CDR3 extends over 14 amino acids. V lost 0 bases to trimming and J lost 3 bases, with 8 bases between them. CDR1 is MNHEY, CDR2 SVGAGI, per germline. The CDR3 DNA reads as TGTGCCAGCAGTTACTCGGGGGGGCACTATGGCTACACCTTC. Translated, it gives CASSYSGGHYGYTF.

The J gene is TRBJ2-7, the V gene TRBV29-1; tentatively, D is TRBD2 (6 bases). Germline lookup yields CDR1 SQVTM and CDR2 ANQGSEA. Deletions cut 1 base from V and 2 bases from J, with 9 bases between. This CDR3 has 13 amino acids. The DNA of the CDR3 is TGCAGCGTTGAAGGCGGGGAACCCTACGAGCAGTACTTC. It specifies CSVEGGEPYEQYF.

This clone has just one count. The chain is built from TRBV28 and TRBJ2-7; 9 nucleotides match TRBD2. V lost 4 bases and J lost 5; bases outside the gene matches: 9. CDR3 length: 15 amino acids. In germline, CDR1 is MDHEN, CDR2 SYDVKM. This CDR3 is CASSSGGTSYNEQYF. CDR3 bases: TGTGCCAGCAGTTCCGGCGGGACTAGCTACAACGAGCAGTACTTC.

The rearrangement joins TRBV15 to TRBJ1-2; D is perhaps TRBD1 (5 bases). CDR1 LNHNV and CDR2 YYDKDF come from the germline V gene (reference sequence). The CDR3 length is 15 residues. Trimming left V 4 bases short and J 2 bases short, with 14 bases between. CDR3 sequence: CATSNPRRGNYGYTF. CDR3 DNA: TGTGCCACCAGCAACCCCAGGCGGGGGAACTATGGCTACACCTTC.

CDR3 DNA: TGTGCCTGGTCATGGGGACAGGGTGGCACCGGGGAGCTGTTTTTT. Translating gives CAWSWGQGGTGELFF. The genes are TRBV30 and TRBJ2-2, with 9 bases fitting TRBD1. Per the germline V gene, CDR1 is GTSNPN and CDR2 is SVGIG (reference sequence). The CDR3 spans 15 residues. With V trimmed by 5 bases and J by 4 bases, 8 bases remained unmatched.

The chain combines TRBV5-1 with TRBJ2-5; TRBD2 is a possible D gene (7 bases). CDR3 length equals 15 residues. V was cut by 4 bases and J by 5 bases, with 18 bases left in between. The germline V gene has CDR1 SGHRS and CDR2 YFSETQ. Here the CDR3 DNA reads TGCGCCAGCAGCCCTGGCCTAGGGGGAGGGGAGACCCAGTACTTC. It codes for CASSPGLGGGETQYF. Full variable domain (rest looked up from reference TRBV5-1 and TRBJ2-5): KAGVTQTPRYLIKTRGQQVTLSCSPISGHRSVSWYQQTPGQGLQFLFEYFSETQRNKGNFPGRFSGRQFSNSRSEMNVSTLELGDSALYLCASSPGLGGGETQYFGPGTRLLVL.

V is TRBV29-1 and J is TRBJ2-7; 7 nucleotides match TRBD2. The CDR3 covers 12 residues. The ends lost 5 bases at V and 2 bases at J; junction bases unmatched: 3. CDR1 is SQVTM, CDR2 ANQGSEA, per germline. The CDR3 DNA reads TGCAGCGTTTTAGCGGGCACCTACGAGCAGTACTTC. It yields the protein CSVLAGTYEQYF.

In its sample, this clone was seen once. This chain links TRBV5-1 with TRBJ2-1, with 14 bases fitting TRBD2. This CDR3 comprises 18 residues. V shed 4 bases and J 6 bases; nucleotides not matched to a gene: 12. Germline V gene lookup returns CDR1 SGHRS and CDR2 YFSETQ. The CDR3 DNA sequence: TGCGCCAGCAGCGGGGGGACTAGCGGGAGCGGGGCCATCAATGAGCAGTTCTTC. The encoded protein is CASSGGTSGSGAINEQFF.

The chain employs TRBV9 and TRBJ2-3, with D perhaps matching TRBD2 (6 bases). The CDR3 is 17 residues long. CDR1 and CDR2 from the germline V gene are SGDLS and YYNGEE. The ends were cut back, 5 bases at V and 2 bases at J, with 21 bases in the middle. In DNA form, the CDR3 reads TGTGCCAGCAGAGATTTAGGAGGGCAGGGAGTCACAGATACGCAGTATTTT. This translates into CASRDLGGQGVTDTQYF.

For the CDR3, the DNA is TGTGCCAGCAGCCCGATCCCGGGTGGCTACACCTTC. This translates into CASSPIPGGYTF. The genes are TRBV5-5 and TRBJ1-2; no firm D call. Germline CDR1 SGHKS, CDR2 YYEKEE (reference sequence). This CDR3 contains 12 residues. V lost 4 bases and J lost 7, with 11 bases in between. The full variable domain, with the rest looked up from reference TRBV5-5 and TRBJ1-2, is DAGVTQSPTHLIKTRGQQVTLRCSPISGHKSVSWYQQVLGQGPQFIFQYYEKEERGRGNFPDRFSARQFPNYSSELNVNALLLGDSALYLCASSPIPGGYTFGSGTRLTVV.

This chain joins TRBV2 and TRBJ2-1, with a possible D match to TRBD2 (5 bases). V was shortened by 10 bases and J by 1 base, with 11 bases between the two germline ends. Germline V gene lookup returns CDR1 SNHLY and CDR2 FYNNEI. This CDR3 region has 13 residues. This CDR3 reads CATSGLSYNEQFF. CDR3 nucleotide sequence: TGTGCCACCTCGGGATTGTCCTACAATGAGCAGTTCTTC.